Shown below are 20 T cell receptor beta chains from a single sample sequenced in a study of blood T cell repertoires in COVID-19. Produced via immunoSEQ multiplex PCR; TCRdb's table is partial and in-frame only. Among just over 350,000 clones listed, more than 75% were seen once. Input material: PBMCs or T cells enriched from blood (not recorded which). The source is a woman aged 25 to 39 who had recovered from COVID-19.

The J gene is TRBJ1-3, the V gene TRBV3-1 (or the pseudogene TRBV3-2), with 7 positions matching TRBD1. V dropped 2 bases and J dropped 2; count of bases not matched to a gene: 6. The CDR3 sequence is 16 residues long. Per the germline V gene, CDR1 is LGHDT and CDR2 is YNNKEL (reference sequence). CDR3 amino acids: CASSQYTGETGNTIYF. The CDR3, as DNA: TGTGCCAGCAGCCAATACACAGGGGAAACTGGAAACACCATATATTTT.

The chain employs TRBV7-2 and TRBJ1-6; 10 nucleotides align to TRBD1. The ends lost 4 bases at V and 10 bases at J; junction bases unmatched: 4. Germline CDR1 is SGHTA and CDR2 is FQGNSA. This CDR3 spans 14 amino acids. This chain's CDR3 is CASSYDRGPSPLHF. In nucleotides, the CDR3 is TGTGCCAGCAGCTACGACAGGGGGCCCTCACCCCTCCACTTT.

The V and J genes are TRBV6-5 and TRBJ1-2, with D unclear. V lost 8 bases, J lost 6 bases, and 19 bases lay in between. CDR1 MNHEY and CDR2 SVGAGI come from the germline V gene. This CDR3 is 14 amino acids long. CDR3 residues: CASWRRSLGDGYTF. CDR3 DNA: TGTGCCAGCTGGAGGAGGTCCTTGGGCGATGGCTACACCTTC.

The rearrangement links TRBV7-9 to TRBJ1-5; D gene unclear. Germline CDR1 and CDR2: SEHNR and FQNEAQ (reference sequence). The CDR3 covers 13 residues. V was shortened by 0 bases and J by 5 bases, with 5 bases between the two germline ends. CDR3 loop: CASSLASDQPQHF. CDR3 sequence (DNA): TGTGCCAGCAGCTTAGCCTCCGATCAGCCCCAGCATTTT.

The chain uses TRBV18 and TRBJ2-1; 12 nucleotides agree with TRBD1. The J segment lost 8 bases and the V segment lost 3 bases, leaving 8 bases of the junction unmatched. CDR3 length equals 16 residues. The germline CDR1 and CDR2 sequences are KGHSH and LQKENI. CDR3 loop: CASSPLAGTGGDEQFF. The DNA for the CDR3 is TGTGCCAGCTCACCCCTAGCCGGGACAGGGGGCGATGAGCAGTTCTTC.

This chain connects TRBV4-1 to TRBJ2-5; 12 nucleotides align to TRBD2. Germline V lookup: CDR1 MGHRA, CDR2 YSYEKL. V was pared by 3 bases and J by 4 bases, with 3 bases of the junction left unmatched. CDR3 size: 15 residues. CDR3 bases: TGCGCCAGCAGCCACCAGACTAGCGGGAGAGAGACCCAGTACTTC. As protein: CASSHQTSGRETQYF.

The J gene is TRBJ1-2, the V gene TRBV18; 9 nucleotides agree with TRBD1. V lost 3 bases, J lost 6 bases, and 5 bases stayed unmatched. Germline loops: CDR1 KGHSH, CDR2 LQKENI. The CDR3 totals 14 residues. The CDR3 loop is CASSPEDRGDGYTF. In DNA form, the CDR3 reads TGTGCCAGCTCACCTGAGGACAGGGGTGATGGCTACACCTTC.

The J gene is TRBJ2-7, the V gene TRBV29-1; maybe TRBD1 (7 bases). Germline V gives CDR1 SQVTM, CDR2 ANQGSEA. The length of the CDR3 is 13 residues. V was cut by 4 bases and J by 5 bases, with 15 bases left in between. CDR3 sequence: CSVAGGKGNEQYF. CDR3 sequence (DNA): TGCAGCGTTGCAGGGGGGAAAGGGAACGAGCAGTACTTC.

The genes are TRBV19 and TRBJ2-7; D perhaps matches TRBD2 (5 bases). This CDR3 contains 15 residues. From germline, CDR1 is LNHDA and CDR2 SQIVND (reference sequence). V gave up 4 bases and J gave up 3 bases, with 16 bases separating them. Here the CDR3 reads CASSNEGRPYYEQYF. In DNA, the CDR3 is TGTGCCAGTAGTAACGAGGGAAGACCTTACTACGAGCAGTACTTC.

The genes are TRBV28 and TRBJ1-6; 9 bases agree with TRBD1. CDR1 is MDHEN, CDR2 SYDVKM, per germline. The CDR3 totals 16 residues. Trimming at V came to 4 bases and at J to 10 bases, leaving 11 bases not matched to a gene. The CDR3 coding sequence is TGTGCCAGCAGTTCCCCACAGGGGGCAGTGAGATCACCCCTCCACTTT. Amino acids: CASSSPQGAVRSPLHF. The variable domain in full, completed from reference TRBV28 and TRBJ1-6, reads DVKVTQSSRYLVKRTGEKVFLECVQDMDHENMFWYRQDPGLGLRLIYFSYDVKMKEKGDIPEGYSVSREKKERFSLILESASTNQTSMYLCASSSPQGAVRSPLHFGNGTRLTVT.

The chain links TRBV4-1 to TRBJ1-3, with D possibly being TRBD1 (6 bases). The CDR3 length is 16 residues. Germline assignment: CDR1 MGHRA and CDR2 YSYEKL. V was trimmed by 2 bases and J by 4 bases, leaving 15 bases between them. The DNA of the CDR3 is TGCGCCAGCAGCCAACCCCTGGGGGCAGGGGGAAACACCATATATTTT. This codes for CASSQPLGAGGNTIYF.

V usage is TRBV5-1 and J usage is TRBJ2-7, with D perhaps TRBD1 (6 bases). This CDR3 is built from 13 residues. Germline V lookup: CDR1 SGHRS, CDR2 YFSETQ. Trimming shortened V by 2 bases and J by 5 bases, and 11 bases separated the two germline ends. The CDR3 bases are TGCGCCAGCAGCTTTAACAGGGACAACGAGCAGTACTTC. Translating it yields CASSFNRDNEQYF.

This CDR3 is CASKTGQARGNTIYF. CDR3 sequence (DNA): TGTGCCAGTAAGACGGGACAGGCGAGAGGAAACACCATATATTTT. J is TRBJ1-3 and V is TRBV19, with 8 bases aligning to TRBD1. This CDR3 spans 15 amino acids. Germline CDR1 and CDR2: LNHDA and SQIVND (reference sequence). The V gene end was trimmed by 7 bases and the J gene end by 4 bases; junction bases not matched to a gene: 9.

The rearrangement links TRBV5-1 to TRBJ2-7, with TRBD2 identical over 13 bases. This CDR3 is built from 17 residues. Germline CDR1 SGHRS, CDR2 YFSETQ. With V trimmed by 4 bases and J by 4 bases, 11 bases remained unmatched. CDR3 protein: CASSPGLAGDPKYEQYF. CDR3 coding DNA: TGCGCCAGCAGCCCCGGACTAGCGGGGGATCCGAAATACGAGCAGTACTTC.

This sequence joins TRBV28 and TRBJ1-2; 8 nucleotides line up with TRBD1. The CDR3 loop spans 15 amino acids. Trimming at V came to 5 bases and at J to 8 bases, leaving 13 bases not matched to a gene. Germline CDR1 is MDHEN and CDR2 is SYDVKM. The CDR3: CASSTPPGQASGYTF. CDR3 in DNA: TGTGCCAGCAGTACTCCCCCGGGACAGGCATCGGGCTACACCTTC.

This CDR3 reads CASSLDGRGSLNQPQHF. Here the CDR3 DNA reads TGTGCCAGCAGTTTAGATGGCAGGGGATCCTTAAATCAGCCCCAGCATTTT. The V and J genes are TRBV28 and TRBJ1-5; a weak D match, TRBD1 (6 bases). The CDR3 extends over 17 amino acids. V gave up 2 bases and J gave up 4 bases, with 18 bases separating them. The germline V gene has CDR1 MDHEN and CDR2 SYDVKM.

The chain recombines TRBV7-9 with TRBJ1-5, with 10 bases aligning to TRBD1. The CDR3 has 16 amino acids. Germline V lookup: CDR1 SEHNR, CDR2 FQNEAQ (reference sequence). V gave up 4 bases and J gave up 6 bases; unmatched junction bases: 9. CDR3 coding DNA: TGTGCCAGCAGCTACACCGGGACAGGGGTTGCTCAGCCCCAGCATTTT. Translation: CASSYTGTGVAQPQHF.

This sequence joins TRBV10-1 and TRBJ2-2; TRBD2 matches at 13 bases. There are 17 residues in the CDR3. Per the germline V gene, CDR1 is WNHNN and CDR2 is SYGVQD (reference sequence). J lost 1 base, V lost 5 bases, and 4 bases had no gene match. The CDR3 sequence is CASSSGTSGVNTGELFF. DNA of the CDR3: TGCGCCAGCAGTTCCGGGACTAGCGGGGTGAACACCGGGGAGCTGTTTTTT.

This chain uses TRBV14 with TRBJ1-3; the match to TRBD1 covers 7 bases. V was pared by 2 bases and J by 5 bases, with 9 bases of the junction left unmatched. The CDR3 runs to 16 residues. CDR1 and CDR2 (germline): SGHDN, FVKESK. In DNA form, the CDR3 reads TGTGCCAGCAGCCAAACCACAGGGGAAAGGAGAAACACCATATATTTT. Residues: CASSQTTGERRNTIYF.

This clone has just a few counts. The CDR3 spells CASSAAGALGEAFF. The CDR3 region has the DNA TGTGCCAGCAGCGCGGCAGGGGCGTTGGGTGAAGCTTTCTTT. The chain joins TRBV11-1 to TRBJ1-1; D possibly corresponds to TRBD1 (6 bases). CDR3 length: 14 residues. Germline loops: CDR1 SGHAT, CDR2 FQDESV (reference sequence). Trimming cost V 5 bases and J 7 bases, with 17 bases left between them.